Included here is one T cell receptor beta chain sequence, with context. This entry belongs to a study of blood T cell repertoires in COVID-19. Across the study: The United States, Italy and Spain provided the acute and convalescent COVID-19 samples. T cells, B-cell-depleted T cells, or PBMCs provided the cDNA or gDNA that served as material.

Trimming stripped 0 bases from V and 0 bases from J, with 13 bases between. Germline CDR1 reads KGHSH; CDR2 reads LQKENI. The CDR3 has 17 residues. In the original workflow: For nucleated cells, counts were estimated from reference gene primer amplification. The repertoire was sequenced with immunoSEQ multiplex PCR; TCRdb's copy has only in-frame clones and lacks some. V, J and clone size are those of that table, while D and trimming were read from the DNA. The sample includes around 250,000 clones, roughly 84% of them seen just once. Allocation to cohorts depended on clinical history reported by the participants.

The TCR originated in a woman in her 50s who had been exposed to COVID-19. This sequence joins TRBV18 and TRBJ2-3; D is unresolved. Sequences were obtained from PBMCs or T cells enriched from blood (not recorded which). The CDR3 DNA is TGTGCCAGCTCACCACCGTGGTCCCAGATGAGCACAGATACGCAGTATTTT. Residues: CASSPPWSQMSTDTQYF.